This T cell receptor (beta chain) is from a study of T cells in Graves' hyperthyroidism and ophthalmopathy. General observations from the study: A model of 13 V-J pairs discriminated ophthalmopathy from stable hyperthyroidism. Blood also held most thyroid clonotypes expanded beyond 0.001.

Patients aged 18 to 65 had newly diagnosed hyperthyroidism that had lasted under 2 months. The authors took PBMCs from 8 to 10 ml fresh peripheral blood. This clonotype was counted at least ten times. The antigen remains undetermined. From RNA transcripts, TCR beta CDR3 regions were amplified. TCR CDR3 regions were first amplified by RT-PCR with HTBI primers. In TCRdb, the multiplex PCR reads were re-called with MiXCR into one record per CDR3 protein. The data contain 370,000 or so distinct CDR3 sequences, 15% to 19% of them seen just once; the ten biggest clones take up roughly 25%. The TCR sequence derives from a woman aged 18-35 years with Graves' hyperthyroidism that later progressed to Graves' ophthalmopathy. Material: blood.

The CDR3 protein is CASRTALWETQYF. In DNA, the CDR3 is TGTGCCAGCAGAACGGCACTGTGGGAGACCCAGTACTTC. The chain is built from TRBV28 and TRBJ2-5; D not resolved. The germline V and J ends were trimmed by 6 bases and 5 bases, with 13 bases remaining between them. The CDR3 runs 13 residues. Germline V gene sequence: CDR1 MDHEN, CDR2 SYDVKM.